This T cell receptor (beta chain) was retrieved from a study of glioma-infiltrating T cells after dendritic cell vaccination (dated by TCRdb to about 2016). Notes on the research overall: The cohort included about 15 glioblastoma patients drawn from Phase I and II dendritic cell vaccination trials, of whom 9 were newly diagnosed and 6 had recurrent disease. Between about 2002 and 2013, the patients were given dendritic cell vaccination pulsed with autologous tumor lysate. The vaccine was prepared from monocyte-derived dendritic cells that were cultured for 6 to 7 days with IL-4 and GM-CSF and then pulsed overnight with autologous tumor lysate. Survival after dendritic cell vaccination was correlated with TCR sequencing metrics, including TIL content and tumor-blood repertoire overlap. Three intradermal dendritic cell vaccine injections were administered to patients at biweekly intervals in the arm below the axilla. Tumor-infiltrating lymphocyte content was quantified and tumor and blood repertoires were compared in dendritic cell-vaccinated glioblastoma patients by deep sequencing of TCR beta CDR3 regions.

Regarding this clone: The antigen this receptor binds is unknown. No quality values exist for individual bases; no much larger clone is one base distant.

The meaning of the sample's time point label: after dendritic cell vaccination, including at tumor progression/relapse. Selection of patients required sufficient residual fresh-frozen tumor tissue and over two years of available survival data. An isocitrate dehydrogenase mutation was not carried by any of the glioblastoma patients, although molecular status was otherwise variable. PBMC collection took place before vaccination, two weeks after the third vaccination, and at tumor progression if progression occurred. Genomic DNA was extracted with the Qiagen DNeasy Blood extraction Kit. From a lookup of the germline V gene, CDR1 and CDR2 are MNHEY and SVGAGI. Cut back by 5 bases and 0 bases, the V and J ends lie 13 bases apart. The CDR3 numbers 15 residues from cysteine through phenylalanine. Only CDR3 DNA remains: 45 bases, in frame from the first base. Overall study results and their limits: The TCR overlap response model with three groups was called speculative and said to need prospective validation. Longer time to progression and overall survival after dendritic cell vaccination were predicted by higher estimated pretreatment TIL content. No direct relationship between TCR clonality and survival was found, suggesting that a diverse polyclonal response may matter. The cohort was small and heterogeneous, with few patients having full blood and tumor sets and even fewer initial-recurrent tumor pairs.

The immunoSEQ assay amplified TCRB CDR3 regions from around 2 micrograms of genomic DNA, or from all available DNA when less than that amount was available. The multiplex PCR relied on 60 forward primers for TCR V beta segments and 13 reverse primers for J beta segments. Synthetic control templates were spiked into each sample at limiting dilution to estimate reads per starting template. Reads of 87 bp were generated by sequencing on the Illumina HiSeq System. Per the source publication's procedure: PCR and sequencing errors were removed by a nearest neighbor algorithm that merged closely related sequences. TCR overlap was defined as the percentage of unique tumor TCR beta sequences that were also present in the same patient's peripheral blood. Not all clones reach the TCRdb copy of this immuneACCESS table, which keeps in-frame sequences only. Checked studies attribute under half of the gap to unresolved V genes and leave the rest unexplained. The DNA was the basis for D and trimming; V, J and clone size are from that table. The sample contains approximately 92,000 clones, roughly 80% of them found a single time. The biggest ten clones account for roughly 5.9% of the sample.

The material sequenced was blood, taken after dendritic cell vaccination. This chain joins TRBV6-5 to TRBJ1-2; D gene: possibly TRBD1, on 6 matching bases. The sequence derives from a human donor with glioblastoma. The nucleotides read TGTGCCAGCAGTCCTACGACAGGTTCTAACTATGGCTACACCTTC. This translates into CASSPTTGSNYGYTF.